This T cell receptor (beta chain) was found in a study of technical replicates of blood from four donors. Produced via immunoSEQ multiplex PCR; TCRdb's table is partial and in-frame only. The sample contains some 68,000 clones, just under 97% of which appear only once. The sequence was collected from a human donor in good health. The sample taken for sequencing was T cells isolated from PBMCs.

CDR3 amino acids: CASSHFRDRDGYTF. The CDR3 nucleotides are TGTGCCAGCAGCCATTTCCGGGACAGGGATGGCTACACCTTC. The chain recombines TRBV27 with TRBJ1-2, with TRBD1 matching over 9 bases. Losses at the gene ends were 6 bases for V and 6 bases for J; bases not matched to a gene: 8. The germline gives CDR1 MNHEY, CDR2 SMNVEV (reference sequence). CDR3 length: 14 amino acids.